This TCR beta chain appears in the sequencing data of a study of blood T cells in healthy people across ages. This clonotype was seen more than once but under ten times. Its cognate antigen is unknown. Whole-study findings and limits: Naive and antigen-experienced cells were not separated, limiting conclusive comparison. Diversity was higher, and naive CD4+ cells more numerous, in long-lived donors than in aged donors. Per million T cells, TCR beta diversity dropped about linearly as age rose.

A second roughly 6 to 11 cycle PCR used barcoded and J-beta primers. TCRdb passed the 5' RACE reads through MiXCR, listing each CDR3 protein once. The profile shows approximately 780,000 distinct CDR3 sequences, around 24% of them singletons. Trimming stripped 3 bases from V and 2 bases from J, with 11 bases between. This CDR3 comprises 14 residues. Looked up from germline, CDR1 is SGDLS and CDR2 is YYNGEE. These records were also assigned to another study, of T cells of mothers and their children.

The sequence was collected from a boy between 10 and 17 years old in good health. The chain joins TRBV9 to TRBJ1-2, with D uncertain. Sequenced material: blood. In DNA form, the CDR3 reads TGTGCCAGCAGCGCCCCGTCCGGGAACTATGGCTACACCTTC. Residues: CASSAPSGNYGYTF.